The 31 T cell receptor beta chains reported below all come from one sample, sequenced in a study of CD8 T cells in ankylosing spondylitis. General observations from the study: Roughly eight highly homologous variants made up a TCR beta motif that seemed to typify ankylosing spondylitis blood.

TCRdb independently ran MiXCR on the 5' RACE reads; one entry per CDR3 protein. The top ten clones hold roughly 0.51% of a sample with about 800,000 distinct CDR3 sequences, roughly 10% of them seen once. No antigens are known for them. Sequencing was carried out using blood, either unsorted or a sorted T cell fraction (not recorded which). The receptors here all came from a male donor with ankylosing spondylitis.

This clonotype was counted between two and nine times. This chain joins TRBV5-1 and TRBJ1-2; D call uncertain. V gave up 1 base and J gave up 8 bases, with 15 bases separating them. The CDR3 is 14 residues long. Looked up from germline, CDR1 is SGHRS and CDR2 is YFSETQ. CDR3 in DNA: TGCGCCAGCAGCTTGAATACCATGGCGAGGGGCTACACCTTC. Translated: CASSLNTMARGYTF. Full variable domain (outside the CDR3, taken from reference TRBV5-1 and TRBJ1-2): KAGVTQTPRYLIKTRGQQVTLSCSPISGHRSVSWYQQTPGQGLQFLFEYFSETQRNKGNFPGRFSGRQFSNSRSEMNVSTLELGDSALYLCASSLNTMARGYTFGSGTRLTVV.

Only a few counts were recorded for this clonotype. In DNA form, the CDR3 reads TGTGCCACCGGGGGGGTGCAGCCCCAGCATTTT. It yields the protein CATGGVQPQHF. The chain is built from TRBV28 and TRBJ1-5, with D possibly TRBD1 on 5 matching bases. The CDR3 runs to 11 residues. Germline V gene sequence: CDR1 MDHEN, CDR2 SYDVKM. V was shortened by 10 bases and J by 7 bases, with 11 bases between the two germline ends.

This clonotype was observed at least ten times. The rearrangement links TRBV7-2 to TRBJ2-7; TRBD2 matches at 8 bases. The V gene's germline CDR1 is SGHTA and CDR2 FQGNSA. The junction had 5 bases not matched to a gene; V was cut back by 1 base and J by 3 bases. This CDR3 has 15 amino acids. The CDR3 sequence: CASSLEAGVSYEQYF. DNA of the CDR3: TGTGCCAGCAGCTTAGAAGCGGGAGTGAGCTACGAGCAGTACTTC.

This clonotype was detected only a few times. The chain recombines TRBV25-1 with TRBJ1-1; 8 bases are shared with TRBD1. In germline, CDR1 is MGHDK, CDR2 SYGVNS. This CDR3 region has 15 residues. Trimming removed 3 bases from V and 1 base from J; junction bases left unmatched: 4. CDR3 sequence (DNA): TGTGCCAGCAGTGATCCCGGACAGGGGAACACTGAAGCTTTCTTT. Its protein product is CASSDPGQGNTEAFF.

The chain joins TRBV29-1 to TRBJ2-3, with 8 bases aligning to TRBD2. The CDR3 consists of 16 residues. After removal of 7 bases from V and 0 bases from J, the junction contained 12 bases not matched to a gene. In germline, CDR1 is SQVTM, CDR2 ANQGSEA. In nucleotides, the CDR3 is TGCAGCGCTGCGGGAATCGGGGGGGAGAGCACAGATACGCAGTATTTT. Amino acid sequence: CSAAGIGGESTDTQYF.

This clonotype was seen more than once but under ten times. This chain joins TRBV20-1 and TRBJ1-1; TRBD1 matches 7 bases. Germline V lookup: CDR1 DFQATT, CDR2 SNEGSKA (reference sequence). The ends lost 6 bases at V and 5 bases at J; junction bases unmatched: 15. CDR3 length equals 15 residues. CDR3 residues: CSACPATGRGTEAFF. As DNA, the CDR3 is TGCAGTGCCTGCCCCGCGACAGGGAGAGGAACTGAAGCTTTCTTT.

The V and J genes are TRBV29-1 and TRBJ2-3, with D perhaps TRBD1 (8 bases). The CDR3 contains 14 residues. The ends were cut back, 6 bases at V and 4 bases at J, with 17 bases in the middle. Germline assignment: CDR1 SQVTM and CDR2 ANQGSEA. The CDR3 nucleotides read TGCAGCGTCGGACAGGGAGGGAAGCCAGATACGCAGTATTTT. It specifies CSVGQGGKPDTQYF.

This clonotype was counted between two and nine times. The chain has TRBV20-1 and TRBJ2-1; 13 bases line up with TRBD2. V shed 5 bases, J shed 10 bases, and the junction held 5 bases outside the gene matches. The CDR3 length is 13 residues. From germline, CDR1 is DFQATT and CDR2 SNEGSKA (reference sequence). CDR3 DNA sequence: TGCAGTGCTCTTGGACTAGCGGGAGTCGAGCAGTTCTTC. Encoded protein: CSALGLAGVEQFF.

This chain links TRBV18 with TRBJ2-1; D is uncertain. From germline, CDR1 is KGHSH and CDR2 LQKENI. The V gene lost 1 base and the J gene lost 3 bases, with 10 bases spanning the gap. The CDR3 extends over 15 amino acids. This CDR3 is CASSPRHPNYNEQFF. CDR3 coding DNA: TGTGCCAGCTCACCACGACACCCTAACTACAATGAGCAGTTCTTC.

This clonotype was seen at least ten times. This rearrangement joins TRBV5-1 to TRBJ1-6, with 7 bases that match TRBD1. The CDR3 extends over 15 amino acids. Trimming cost V 0 bases and J 8 bases; bases outside gene matches: 5. CDR1 is SGHRS, CDR2 YFSETQ, per germline. CDR3 region: CASSLAGTAYSPLHF. The CDR3 DNA sequence: TGCGCCAGCAGCTTGGCCGGGACAGCCTATTCACCCCTCCACTTT. Together with reference TRBV5-1 and TRBJ1-6, the CDR3 gives the full variable domain: KAGVTQTPRYLIKTRGQQVTLSCSPISGHRSVSWYQQTPGQGLQFLFEYFSETQRNKGNFPGRFSGRQFSNSRSEMNVSTLELGDSALYLCASSLAGTAYSPLHFGNGTRLTVT.

This clonotype showed up just a few times. This chain links TRBV4-1 with TRBJ1-2; 8 positions match TRBD1. Germline V gene lookup returns CDR1 MGHRA and CDR2 YSYEKL. CDR3 length: 15 residues. V lost 3 bases, J lost 6 bases, and 9 bases stayed unmatched. The CDR3 DNA reads TGCGCCAGCAGCCAGATCCAGGGGGCCCATAATGGCTACACCTTC. Its translation: CASSQIQGAHNGYTF.

This clonotype has ten or more counts. The chain joins TRBV29-1 to TRBJ2-7; maybe TRBD2 (6 bases). Trimming shortened V by 6 bases and J by 1 base, and 13 bases separated the two germline ends. The CDR3 length is 13 residues. Germline V gene sequence: CDR1 SQVTM, CDR2 ANQGSEA. CDR3 nucleotide sequence: TGCAGCGTGTCGGGGGTTAAGTCCTACGAGCAGTACTTC. Translating it yields CSVSGVKSYEQYF.

The chain uses TRBV6-1 and TRBJ1-6; tentatively, D is TRBD1 (6 bases). The germline V gene has CDR1 MNHNS and CDR2 SASEGT. There are 15 residues in the CDR3. V was clipped by 8 bases and J by 2 bases, with 13 bases between them. Here the CDR3 DNA reads TGTGCCAGCGGCCACAGGGTCACCTATAATTCACCCCTCCACTTT. It translates to CASGHRVTYNSPLHF.

The rearrangement uses TRBV28 and TRBJ2-1; tentatively, D is TRBD2 (6 bases). The length of the CDR3 is 14 residues. Germline loops: CDR1 MDHEN, CDR2 SYDVKM. V lost 6 bases to trimming and J lost 10 bases, with 19 bases between them. This CDR3 is CASRQGERVLEQFF. The DNA of the CDR3 is TGTGCCAGCAGGCAAGGGGAGCGGGTTCTGGAGCAGTTCTTC.

This chain links TRBV25-1 with TRBJ1-4; TRBD1 might be the D (5 bases). Germline V lookup: CDR1 MGHDK, CDR2 SYGVNS. V was clipped by 3 bases and J by 7 bases, with 9 bases between them. CDR3 length: 13 residues. For the CDR3, the DNA is TGTGCCAGCAGTGATGCCAGGGCTGAAAAACTGTTTTTT. Amino acid sequence: CASSDARAEKLFF.

This sequence joins TRBV20-1 and TRBJ1-1; D is possibly TRBD1 (5 bases). V lost 6 bases and J 5 bases, leaving 16 bases between the germline ends. This CDR3 is built from 13 residues. The germline V gene encodes CDR1 DFQATT and CDR2 SNEGSKA (reference sequence). In DNA form, the CDR3 reads TGCAGTGCCAGACCGTGGGGCTGGACTGAAGCTTTCTTT. Protein sequence: CSARPWGWTEAFF.

This clonotype showed up many times. This chain uses TRBV7-2 with TRBJ2-2; 7 bases map to TRBD1. The V and J ends lost 4 bases and 3 bases, in that order; junction bases with no gene match: 5. Germline-derived CDR1 and CDR2 are SGHTA and FQGNSA. The CDR3 is made up of 15 amino acids. Here the CDR3 DNA reads TGTGCCAGCAGCTCACAGGGGACACACACCGGGGAGCTGTTTTTT. This translates into CASSSQGTHTGELFF.

This chain connects TRBV20-1 to TRBJ2-7; D is ambiguous. Germline CDR1 is DFQATT and CDR2 is SNEGSKA (reference sequence). V gave up 2 bases and J gave up 0 bases, with 8 bases separating them. The CDR3 consists of 13 residues. This chain's CDR3 is CSARKPLSYEQYF. The CDR3 region has the DNA TGCAGTGCTAGAAAGCCCCTCTCCTACGAGCAGTACTTC.

This clonotype has only a few counts. The chain combines TRBV20-1 with TRBJ2-7; TRBD1 agrees at 9 bases. Germline values: CDR1 DFQATT, CDR2 SNEGSKA (reference sequence). The trim removed 6 bases at V and 5 bases at J, leaving 2 bases unmatched. The CDR3 consists of 11 residues. CDR3 sequence: CSARQGDEQYF. CDR3 DNA sequence: TGCAGTGCGCGACAGGGGGACGAGCAGTACTTC.

There are a few counts of this clonotype. This sequence joins TRBV15 and TRBJ2-7, with D perhaps TRBD1 (5 bases). The CDR3 sequence is 14 residues long. CDR1 and CDR2 (germline): LNHNV, YYDKDF (reference sequence). Trimming stripped 0 bases from V and 6 bases from J, with 12 bases between. CDR3: CATSRDLGRREQYF. The CDR3 DNA reads as TGTGCCACCAGCAGAGATCTGGGGCGGCGCGAGCAGTACTTC.

In regard to this clonotype: This could be a read error, since a much larger clone is one nucleotide away. The chain joins TRBV20-1 to TRBJ2-1; weak D call: TRBD1 (7 bases). V gave up 2 bases and J gave up 5 bases, with 16 bases separating them. The CDR3 is 15 residues long. Germline CDR1 and CDR2: DFQATT and SNEGSKA (reference sequence). DNA for the CDR3: TGCAGTGCTAGATCGCAGCAGGGGGGAGACAATGAGCAGTTCTTC. Its translation: CSARSQQGGDNEQFF.

J is TRBJ2-7 and V is TRBV20-1; the D gene is possibly TRBD1 (6 bases). In germline, CDR1 is DFQATT, CDR2 SNEGSKA (reference sequence). V gave up 4 bases and J gave up 1 base, with 17 bases separating them. The CDR3 has 15 residues. DNA for the CDR3: TGCAGTGCTAAATTTCAGGACAGAGGATCCTACGAGCAGTACTTC. Its translation: CSAKFQDRGSYEQYF.

The rearrangement uses TRBV11-2 and TRBJ2-3, with TRBD1 matching over 7 bases. Germline trimming cut 4 bases from V and 6 bases from J; bases unmatched to any gene: 7. CDR3 size: 14 residues. From germline, CDR1 is SGHAT and CDR2 FQNNGV. The CDR3 reads CASSSDRASDTQYF. CDR3 coding DNA: TGTGCCAGCAGCTCCGACAGGGCATCCGATACGCAGTATTTT.

This clonotype was seen only a few times. The chain joins TRBV20-1 to TRBJ1-6, with D perhaps matching TRBD1 (5 bases). CDR1 and CDR2 (germline): DFQATT, SNEGSKA (reference sequence). The V and J ends lost 2 bases and 6 bases respectively, with 11 bases between them. The CDR3 sequence is 14 residues long. This CDR3 reads CSARWDLINSPLHF. The CDR3 DNA reads as TGCAGTGCTAGATGGGACCTAATTAATTCACCCCTCCACTTT.

This rearrangement joins TRBV12-3 or TRBV12-4 to TRBJ1-6; 8 nucleotides agree with TRBD1. This CDR3 has 14 amino acids. V was clipped by 6 bases and J by 8 bases; unmatched bases: 6. CDR3 residues: CASSKQGGHSPLHF. As DNA, the CDR3 is TGTGCCAGCAGCAAACAGGGGGGTCATTCACCCCTCCACTTT.

This clonotype has more than one count but fewer than ten. V gene TRBV15 combines with J gene TRBJ1-6, with D uncertain. Germline loops: CDR1 LNHNV, CDR2 YYDKDF (reference sequence). This CDR3 is 14 amino acids long. The V end was cut by 2 bases, the J end by 7 bases, with 9 bases between. The CDR3 DNA reads TGTGCCACCAGCAGAAGCAGTCTAAATTCACCCCTCCACTTT. Encoded protein: CATSRSSLNSPLHF.

The chain carries TRBV27 and TRBJ2-1; 12 bases fit TRBD2. Looked up from germline, CDR1 is MNHEY and CDR2 is SMNVEV (reference sequence). The CDR3 consists of 16 residues. Losses at the gene ends were 0 bases for V and 8 bases for J; bases not matched to a gene: 5. The CDR3 spells CASSLSKASGGDEQFF. CDR3 nucleotides: TGTGCCAGCAGTTTATCGAAGGCTAGCGGGGGGGATGAGCAGTTCTTC.

Details on this clonotype: It may be a read error: a sequence one base away is much more abundant. This chain links TRBV5-5 with TRBJ2-1, with no clear D. The CDR3 spans 15 residues. Looked up from germline, CDR1 is SGHKS and CDR2 is YYEKEE (reference sequence). In nucleotides, the CDR3 is TGTGCCAGCAGCCTCCATTTGAGCTCCTACAATGAGCAGCTCTTC. This gives the protein CASSLHLSSYNEQLF.

This chain uses TRBV9 with TRBJ1-2, with D unclear. Germline V gene lookup returns CDR1 SGDLS and CDR2 YYNGEE. CDR3 length: 15 amino acids. The germline V and J ends were trimmed by 0 bases and 8 bases, with 17 bases remaining between them. The CDR3 DNA is TGTGCCAGCAGCGTAGCGGCCAGCCCAGGCGGAGGCTACACCTTC. This sequence encodes CASSVAASPGGGYTF.

The chain couples TRBV5-5 to TRBJ1-2; D remains ambiguous. The CDR3 runs 14 residues. Germline lookup yields CDR1 SGHKS and CDR2 YYEKEE (reference sequence). The V gene lost 2 bases and the J gene lost 1 base, with 9 bases spanning the gap. The CDR3 coding sequence is TGTGCCAGCAGCTTTGGTAGGGATAACTATGGCTACACCTTC. Translating gives CASSFGRDNYGYTF.

The rearrangement links TRBV6-2 or TRBV6-3 to TRBJ2-2, with TRBD2 as a possible D gene (6 bases). The CDR3 covers 18 residues. The germline V and J ends were trimmed by 2 bases and 4 bases, with 20 bases remaining between them. Germline-derived CDR1 and CDR2 are MNHEY and SVGEGT. CDR3: CASSYGWRAGDLTGELFF. CDR3 sequence (DNA): TGTGCCAGCAGTTACGGCTGGAGAGCGGGCGACCTCACCGGGGAGCTGTTTTTT.